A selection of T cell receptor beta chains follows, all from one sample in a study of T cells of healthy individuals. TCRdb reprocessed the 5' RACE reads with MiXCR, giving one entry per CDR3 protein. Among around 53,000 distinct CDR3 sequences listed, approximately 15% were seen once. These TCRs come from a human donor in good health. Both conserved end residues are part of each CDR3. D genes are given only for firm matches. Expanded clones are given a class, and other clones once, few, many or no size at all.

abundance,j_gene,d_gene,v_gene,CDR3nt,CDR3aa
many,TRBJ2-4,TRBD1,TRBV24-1,TGTGCCACCAGTGATTCCGGACAGGGAAACATTCAGTACTTC,CATSDSGQGNIQYF
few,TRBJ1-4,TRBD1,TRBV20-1,TGCAGTGCTAGGGGGTCGGGACAGGTTAATGAAAAACTGTTTTTT,CSARGSGQVNEKLFF
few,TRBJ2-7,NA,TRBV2,TGTGCCAGCAGTGAATCCGGGACCTACGAGCAGTACTTC,CASSESGTYEQYF
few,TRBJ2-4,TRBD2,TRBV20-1,TGCAGTGCTAGAGAGACTAGCGGGGGGGCTATAGCCAAAAACATTCAGTACTTC,CSARETSGGAIAKNIQYF
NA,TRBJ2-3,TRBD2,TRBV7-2,TGTGCCAGCAGCTTATCCGCGGGGGGCCGCAACACAGATACGCAGTATTTT,CASSLSAGGRNTDTQYF
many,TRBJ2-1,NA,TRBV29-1,TGCAGCGCAATAAAGGGGGTCCCCTCCAATGAGCAGTTCTTC,CSAIKGVPSNEQFF
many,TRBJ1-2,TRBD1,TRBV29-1,TGCAGCGCCATTAGAGATGACAGGGGGCGACCGCACGATAACTATGGCTACACCTTC,CSAIRDDRGRPHDNYGYTF
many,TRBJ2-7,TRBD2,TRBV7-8,TGTGCCAGCAGCTTAAGGACTAGCGGATCCTACGAGCAGTACTTC,CASSLRTSGSYEQYF
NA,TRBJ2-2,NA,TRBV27,TGTGCCAGCAGTTACGGGGTCCCTTTCGGGGAGCTGTTTTTT,CASSYGVPFGELFF
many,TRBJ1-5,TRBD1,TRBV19,TGTGCCAGTAGTATAGGCATGACAGGGTTAAATCAGCCCCAGCATTTT,CASSIGMTGLNQPQHF
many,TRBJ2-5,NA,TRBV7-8,TGTGCCACCGGGTCAGGGGAGGGGACCCAGTACTTC,CATGSGEGTQYF
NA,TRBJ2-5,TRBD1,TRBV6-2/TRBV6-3,TGTGCCAGCAGTTCCATCGGACAGGGGTATTGGCAGGAAGAGACCCAGTACTTC,CASSSIGQGYWQEETQYF
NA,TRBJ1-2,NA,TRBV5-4,TGTGCCAGCAGCTCGTTCCCTCAGGGGCGAGCTAACTATGGCTACACCTTC,CASSSFPQGRANYGYTF
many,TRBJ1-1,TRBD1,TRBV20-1,TGCAGTGCTGGAAGACAGGGCGCCATGAACACTGAAGCTTTCTTT,CSAGRQGAMNTEAFF
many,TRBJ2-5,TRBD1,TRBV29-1,TGCAGCGTTGCCGTCAGGGGGCAGGAGACCCAGTACTTC,CSVAVRGQETQYF
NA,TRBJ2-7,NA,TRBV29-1,TGCAGCGTTGCTTCCTCGGCCGAGCAGTACTTC,CSVASSAEQYF
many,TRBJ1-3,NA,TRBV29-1,TGCAGCGTTGCGTTAACATCTGGAAACACCATATATTTT,CSVALTSGNTIYF
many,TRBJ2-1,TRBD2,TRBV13,TGTGCCAGCAGCCCTCCCCTTACTAGCGGGAGGATCTATGAGCAGTTCTTC,CASSPPLTSGRIYEQFF
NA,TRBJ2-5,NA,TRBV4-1,TGCGCCAGCAGCCAGGAGGGAGGAGCAGAGACCCAGTACTTC,CASSQEGGAETQYF
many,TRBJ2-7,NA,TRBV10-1,TGCGCCAGCAGTGAGTCTCCCAGGGCCAAGATCTACGAGCAGTACTTC,CASSESPRAKIYEQYF
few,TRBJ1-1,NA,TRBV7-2,TGTGCCAGCAGCTTGGGGGGTTCGGGCGCTGAAGCTTTCTTT,CASSLGGSGAEAFF
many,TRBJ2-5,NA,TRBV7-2,TGTGCCAGCAGCTCGAGTAGGGGCCGGGAGACCCAGTACTTC,CASSSSRGRETQYF
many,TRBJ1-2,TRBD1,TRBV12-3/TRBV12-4,TGTGCCAGCAGTTTTGGGTGGACAGGGTCGGAGGGCTATGGCTACACCTTC,CASSFGWTGSEGYGYTF
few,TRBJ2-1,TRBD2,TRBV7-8,TGTGCCAGCAGCCCCTTAAGGGCGGGAGACCGCAATGAGCAGTTCTTC,CASSPLRAGDRNEQFF
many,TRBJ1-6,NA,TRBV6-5,TGTGCCAGCAGTCCCGGCGGGGGATTCAATTCACCCCTCCACTTT,CASSPGGGFNSPLHF
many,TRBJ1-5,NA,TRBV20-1,TGCAGTGCTAGAGATCTGGAGGGACAGCCCCAGCATTTT,CSARDLEGQPQHF
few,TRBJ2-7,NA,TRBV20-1,TGCAGTGCAAAAACCCGGGACACTAGTTACGAGCAGTACTTC,CSAKTRDTSYEQYF
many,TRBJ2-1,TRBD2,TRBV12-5,TGTGCTAGTGGTCGACTAACTACGGGGGGGCCACAGTTCTTC,CASGRLTTGGPQFF
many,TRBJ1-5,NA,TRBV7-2,TGTGCCAGCAGCTTCAGTAATCAGCCCCAGCATTTT,CASSFSNQPQHF
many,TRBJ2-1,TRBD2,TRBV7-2,TGTGCCAGCAGCTTGGGGCTAGCGGGGGGGCTCGAGCAGTTCTTC,CASSLGLAGGLEQFF
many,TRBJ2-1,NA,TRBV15,TGTGCCACCAGCAGACAACGGCTGTTGGGCTCCTACAATGAGCAGTTCTTC,CATSRQRLLGSYNEQFF
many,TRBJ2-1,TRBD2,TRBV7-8,TGTGCCAGCAGCTTAGCGATAGGACTAGCGGATAGCTCCTACAATGAGCAGTTCTTC,CASSLAIGLADSSYNEQFF
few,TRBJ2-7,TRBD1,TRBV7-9,TGTGCCAGCAGCACACGGGACAGGCCCTCCTACGAGCAGTACTTC,CASSTRDRPSYEQYF
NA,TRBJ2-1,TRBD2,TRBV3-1,TGTGCCAGCAGCGTGATAAGCGGGGGGGCCTCTTACAATGAGCAGTTCTTC,CASSVISGGASYNEQFF
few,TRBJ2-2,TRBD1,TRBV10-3,TGTGCCATCAGCCCGGGACAGAAGAACACCGGGGAGCTGTTTTTT,CAISPGQKNTGELFF
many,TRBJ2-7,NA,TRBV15,TGTGCCACCAGCAGAGAGAGGGCCTCCTACGAGCAGTACTTC,CATSRERASYEQYF
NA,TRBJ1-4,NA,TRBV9,TGTGCCAGCAGCCCGACGCCGGGACAACCAAATGAAAAACTGTTTTTT,CASSPTPGQPNEKLFF
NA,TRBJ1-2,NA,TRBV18,TGTGCCAGCTCATCAGCGGGGTATGGCTACACCTTC,CASSSAGYGYTF
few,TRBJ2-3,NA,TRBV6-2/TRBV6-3,TGTGCCAGCAGTTACGGCCGGGGCGGTGGAGATACGCAGTATTTT,CASSYGRGGGDTQYF
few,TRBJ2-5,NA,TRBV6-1,TGTGCCAGCAGTGAAGCATTGGCCTTATACAAAGAGACCCAGTACTTC,CASSEALALYKETQYF
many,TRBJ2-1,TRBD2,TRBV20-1,TGCAGTGCGGGACTAGCGGGGCCCAATGAGCAGTTCTTC,CSAGLAGPNEQFF
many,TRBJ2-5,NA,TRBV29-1,TGCAGCGTTGGGCAGGGAGAGACCCAGTACTTC,CSVGQGETQYF
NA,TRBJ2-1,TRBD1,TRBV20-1,TGCAGTGCTCCGACCGGGACAGATTCCTACAATGAGCAGTTCTTC,CSAPTGTDSYNEQFF
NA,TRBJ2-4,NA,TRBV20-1,TGCAGTGCTAGAGAAAATCTGGCGGGAAGAAACATTCAGTACTTC,CSARENLAGRNIQYF
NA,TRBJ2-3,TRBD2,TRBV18,TGTGCCAGCTCACCGTTCGGCGGGGGGTCTACAGATACGCAGTATTTT,CASSPFGGGSTDTQYF
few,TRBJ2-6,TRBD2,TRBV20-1,TGCAGTGCCCTAAACGGGCTAGCGGGTGACTCTGGGGCCAACGTCCTGACTTTC,CSALNGLAGDSGANVLTF
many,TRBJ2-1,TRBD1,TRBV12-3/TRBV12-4,TGTGCCAGCAGGCCGGGACAGGGGTACGGTGAGCAGTTCTTC,CASRPGQGYGEQFF
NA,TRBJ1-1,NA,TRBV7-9,TGTGCCAGCAGCAAAACAAGGCGGAACACTGAAGCTTTCTTT,CASSKTRRNTEAFF
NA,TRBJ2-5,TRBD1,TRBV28,TGTGCCACCAAAACCCTAAAACAGGGGCCAGAGACCCAGTACTTC,CATKTLKQGPETQYF
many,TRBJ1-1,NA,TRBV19,TGTGCCAGTAGTGCCTCGGGGAACACTGAAGCTTTCTTT,CASSASGNTEAFF
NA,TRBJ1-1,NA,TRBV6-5,TGTGCCAGCAGCCTCCGGGAAATGAACACTGAAGCTTTCTTT,CASSLREMNTEAFF
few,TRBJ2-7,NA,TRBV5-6,TGTGCCAGCAGCTTTCAGGGAGTCGAGCAGTACTTC,CASSFQGVEQYF
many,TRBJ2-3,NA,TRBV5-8,TGTGCCAGCAGCTTGGGACAAATTAGCACAGATACGCAGTATTTT,CASSLGQISTDTQYF
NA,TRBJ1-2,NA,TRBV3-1,TGTGCCAGCAGCCAAGCGGACCCTTCTAACTATGGCTACACCTTC,CASSQADPSNYGYTF
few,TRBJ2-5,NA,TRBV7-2,TGTGCCAGCAGTTCGGGCCCCACGGGGACCCAGTACTTC,CASSSGPTGTQYF
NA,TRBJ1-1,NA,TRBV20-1,TGCAGTGCTAGAGAGGTTACAGGTTTGGGCACTGAAGCTTTCTTT,CSAREVTGLGTEAFF
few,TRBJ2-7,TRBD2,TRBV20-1,TGCAGTGCTAGTTTAGCTAGCGGGGGATACGAGCAGTACTTC,CSASLASGGYEQYF
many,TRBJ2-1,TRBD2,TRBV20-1,TGCAGTGCGACCCAGGGGCGGGGGGCTAAACTTAACTTC,CSATQGRGAKLNF
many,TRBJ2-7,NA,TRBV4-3,TGCGCCAGCAGCCAAGATCGGCAGGGCTACGAGCAGTACTTC,CASSQDRQGYEQYF
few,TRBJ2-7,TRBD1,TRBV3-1,TGTGCCAGCAGCGTCGGGACAGGGATATACGAGCAGTACTTC,CASSVGTGIYEQYF